This T cell receptor beta chain was recovered during a study of T-cell reconstitution after alpha-beta-depleted transplantation in children listed by TCRdb under 2016. As for the study more broadly: The study quantitatively tracked T-cell immune reconstitution after TCRalphabeta/CD19-depleted allogeneic hematopoietic cell transplantation in children using TCR repertoire profiling.

The table lists this clonotype with many counts. It has no known antigen specificity. One base away there is no much larger clone; base qualities are not given. The CDR3 holds 14 amino acids from the cysteine to the phenylalanine. Just the 42-base CDR3 DNA is kept, in frame starting at base 1. V is clipped by 2 bases and J by 4 bases, and the sequence between their germline boundaries is 11 bases long. As encoded in the germline V gene (reference sequence), CDR1 is SEHNR while CDR2 is FQNEAQ. Libraries were built with PCR. Sequenced using an Illumina HiSeq 2500. Molecular barcoding was employed in the preparation of TCR libraries, with unique molecular identifiers being used to normalize TCRbeta repertoire quantification. Using fastp trimming at Q25 and MiXCR clonotype assembly, TCRdb reanalyzed the public sequencing data and kept in-frame beta chains. One record per CDR3 amino acid sequence lists the most common genes and DNA. The sample table holds some 640,000 distinct CDR3 sequences, of which 16% were seen once. Of the sample, 1.1% falls within the top ten clones.

The source is a human donor who donated a stem cell graft to a child with acute myeloid leukemia. This receptor chain uses TRBV7-9 and TRBJ1-1, with a tentative D gene TRBD1 over 5 matching bases. The source was PBMCs from the stem cell graft donor, collected from the stem cell graft. CDR3 region: CASSLTQGGTEAFF. At the DNA level, the sequence is TGTGCCAGCAGCTTAACCCAGGGTGGCACTGAAGCTTTCTTT.